This T cell receptor (beta chain) was obtained from a study of T cells in Graves' hyperthyroidism and ophthalmopathy. RNA transcripts were the template for amplifying TCR beta CDR3 regions. Initially, a first-round RT-PCR of the TCR CDR3 employed the HTBI primer set. TCRdb used MiXCR to reprocess the multiplex PCR reads, holding one entry per CDR3 protein. In the table there are roughly 500,000 distinct CDR3 sequences, around 50% of which are singletons. From germline, CDR1 is SGHVS and CDR2 FQNEAQ. Trimming removed 1 base at V and 6 bases at J, with 10 bases between. The CDR3 has 14 amino acids. This clonotype was counted at least ten times.

This receptor was identified in an adult woman with Graves' disease, either hyperthyroidism or ophthalmopathy (not recorded which). The chain uses TRBV7-8 and TRBJ1-5; no firm D call. The sample was peripheral blood or thyroid tissue (not recorded which). CDR3 DNA sequence: TGTGCCAGCAGCTTAGACAGAAACGTTCAGCCCCAGCATTTT. Protein product: CASSLDRNVQPQHF.